This TCR beta chain was identified during a study of cytomegalovirus exposure and HLA in healthy donors. Broader study findings: Accurate predictions that matched the HLA-A and HLA-B alleles of most subjects were reportedly made from TCR beta sequences. Accounts indicate the classifier identified cytomegalovirus status with strong specificity and sensitivity. In a later analysis, HLA-associated beta chains showed higher expansion and lower generation probabilities than comparable chains. Cytomegalovirus association was listed for approximately 150 TCR beta chains.

This CDR3 has 13 residues. Germline V lookup: CDR1 SEHNR, CDR2 FQNEAQ (reference sequence). A remark on this clone: Its antigen is currently unknown. One junction end disagrees with the germline gene, perhaps due to a read error.

PCR amplification relied on 60 Vbeta primers (plus 13 Jbeta primers). Here immunoSEQ multiplex PCR was the method, and the copy in TCRdb shows in-frame clones only, minus some. This sample has about 160,000 clones, with roughly 85% found just once. This clonotype was sampled from a man aged 40-49 years in good health and CMV-seronegative. Sequencing was carried out using PBMCs. The chain recombines TRBV7-9 with TRBJ1-1; possible D gene TRBD1, 5 bases. CDR3 loop: CSSLQGSNTEAFF. The CDR3, as DNA: TGTTCCAGCCTGCAGGGTAGTAACACTGAAGCTTTCTTT.